The clone carrying this TCR beta chain appeared many times. The antigen remains undetermined. This entry comes from a study of T cells in Graves' hyperthyroidism and ophthalmopathy. General study findings and limits: In simple terms, a model built on 13 V-J features told ophthalmopathy apart from stable hyperthyroidism.

The CDR3 regions of TCR beta were amplified from RNA transcripts. HTBI primers were used for first-round RT-PCR of the TCR CDR3. TCRdb fed the multiplex PCR reads into MiXCR, producing one record per CDR3 protein. The data show 500,000 to 650,000 distinct CDR3 sequences, approximately 17% seen once. Researchers barred patients who had uncontrolled infection, other autoimmune disease, pregnancy or lactation. The CDR3 spans 15 residues. V lost 7 bases to trimming and J lost 0 bases, with 12 bases between them. CDR1 and CDR2 from the germline V gene are KGHSH and LQKENI. This chain links TRBV18 with TRBJ2-2, with D perhaps being TRBD1 or TRBD2 (5 bases each). The specimen was blood. This clonotype originated in a woman aged 18-29 years with Graves' ophthalmopathy. The CDR3 DNA follows: TGTGCCAGCTTAGCGCAGGGCACGAACACCGGGGAGCTGTTTTTT. Protein: CASLAQGTNTGELFF.